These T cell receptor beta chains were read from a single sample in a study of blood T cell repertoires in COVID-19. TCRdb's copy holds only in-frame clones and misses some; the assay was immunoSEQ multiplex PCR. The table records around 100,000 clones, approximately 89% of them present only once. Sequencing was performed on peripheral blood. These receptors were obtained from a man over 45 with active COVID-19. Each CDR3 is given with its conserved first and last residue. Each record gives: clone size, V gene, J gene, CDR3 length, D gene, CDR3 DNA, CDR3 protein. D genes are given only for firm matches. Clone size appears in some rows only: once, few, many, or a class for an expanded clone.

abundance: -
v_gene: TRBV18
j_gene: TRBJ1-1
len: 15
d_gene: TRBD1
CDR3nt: TGTGCCAGCTCACCGGACAGGGGGATGAACACTGAAGCTTTCTTT
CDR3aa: CASSPDRGMNTEAFF

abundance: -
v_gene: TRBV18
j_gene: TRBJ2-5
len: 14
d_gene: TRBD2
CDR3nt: TGTGCCAGCGCACCCGGGACTAGCCAAGAGACCCAGTACTTC
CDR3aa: CASAPGTSQETQYF

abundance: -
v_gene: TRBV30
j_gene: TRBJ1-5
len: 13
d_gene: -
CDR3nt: TGTGCCTGGAGTATCACGGGAAATCAGCCCCAGCATTTT
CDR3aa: CAWSITGNQPQHF

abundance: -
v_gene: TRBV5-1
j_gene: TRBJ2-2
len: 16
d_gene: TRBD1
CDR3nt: TGCGCCAGCAGCTTGGATGGGACAGCAATTACCGGGGAGCTGTTTTTT
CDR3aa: CASSLDGTAITGELFF

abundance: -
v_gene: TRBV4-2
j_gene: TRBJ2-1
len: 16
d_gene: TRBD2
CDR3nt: TGTGCCAGCAGCCAAGAGACTAGCGGGAGGGCCCATGAGCAGTTCTTC
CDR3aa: CASSQETSGRAHEQFF

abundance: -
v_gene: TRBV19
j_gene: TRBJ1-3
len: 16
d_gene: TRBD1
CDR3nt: TGTGCCAGTAGTTCCCGGGACAGGAGCTCTGGAAACACCATATATTTT
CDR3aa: CASSSRDRSSGNTIYF

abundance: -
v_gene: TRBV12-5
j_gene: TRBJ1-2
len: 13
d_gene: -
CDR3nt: TGTGCTAGTGGTCCACCAGGGGTAAGGAGCTACACCTTC
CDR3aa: CASGPPGVRSYTF

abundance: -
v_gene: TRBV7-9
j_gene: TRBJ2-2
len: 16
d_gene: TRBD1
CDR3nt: TGTGCCAGCGGACAGGGGCTGCGAGCGAACACCGGGGAGCTGTTTTTT
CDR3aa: CASGQGLRANTGELFF

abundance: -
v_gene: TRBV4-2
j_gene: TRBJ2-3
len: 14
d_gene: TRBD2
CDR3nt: TGTGCCAGCAGCGGGACTAGCGAGGGAGATACGCAGTATTTT
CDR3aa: CASSGTSEGDTQYF

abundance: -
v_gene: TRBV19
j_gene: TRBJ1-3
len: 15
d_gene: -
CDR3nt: TGTGCCAGTGGGCAAGACAGCTATTCCGGAAACACCATATATTTT
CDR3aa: CASGQDSYSGNTIYF

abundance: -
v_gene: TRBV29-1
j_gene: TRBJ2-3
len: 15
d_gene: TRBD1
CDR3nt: TGCAGCGTATCATGGACAGGGGGCATCACAGATACGCAGTATTTT
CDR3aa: CSVSWTGGITDTQYF

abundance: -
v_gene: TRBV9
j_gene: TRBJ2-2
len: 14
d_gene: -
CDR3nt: TGTGCCAGCAGCGTAGGGCGGACAGCCGGGGAGCTGTTTTTT
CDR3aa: CASSVGRTAGELFF

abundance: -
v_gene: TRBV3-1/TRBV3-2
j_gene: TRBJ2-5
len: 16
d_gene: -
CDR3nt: TGTGCCAGCAGCCAAAAGCGGACCACGTACCAAGAGACCCAGTACTTC
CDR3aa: CASSQKRTTYQETQYF

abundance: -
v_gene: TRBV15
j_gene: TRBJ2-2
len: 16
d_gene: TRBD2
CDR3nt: TGTGCCACCAGCAGGGGAGCGGGGGGAAACACCGGGGAGCTGTTTTTT
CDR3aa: CATSRGAGGNTGELFF

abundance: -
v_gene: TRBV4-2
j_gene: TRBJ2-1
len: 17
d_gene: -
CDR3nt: TGTGCCAGCAGCCAAGGCGGGGGACACCCCTCCTACAATGAGCAGTTCTTC
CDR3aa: CASSQGGGHPSYNEQFF

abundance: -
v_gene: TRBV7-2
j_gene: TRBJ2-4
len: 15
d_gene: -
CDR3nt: TGTGCCAGCAGCTTAGAGGCAGGGATAGGTAACATTCAGTACTTC
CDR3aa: CASSLEAGIGNIQYF

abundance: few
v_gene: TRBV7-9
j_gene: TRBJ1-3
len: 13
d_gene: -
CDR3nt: TGTGCCAGCAGCTTAGGAGCAGGCAACACCATATATTTT
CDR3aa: CASSLGAGNTIYF

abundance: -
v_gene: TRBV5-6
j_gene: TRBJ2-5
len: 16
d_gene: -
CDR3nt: TGTGCCAGCAGCTTCGGACAGCCCTGGTACCAAGAGACCCAGTACTTC
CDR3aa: CASSFGQPWYQETQYF

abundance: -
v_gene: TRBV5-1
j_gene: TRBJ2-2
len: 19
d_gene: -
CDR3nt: TGCGCCAGCAGCTCAACCTCCTGGGACTCCTACCTTTACACCGGGGAGCTGTTTTTT
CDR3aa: CASSSTSWDSYLYTGELFF

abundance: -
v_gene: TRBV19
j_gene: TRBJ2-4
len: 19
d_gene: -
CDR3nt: TGTGCCAGTAGTATCCGAGTCTTTAATGAGGGTTTGGCCAAAAACATTCAGTACTTC
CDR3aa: CASSIRVFNEGLAKNIQYF

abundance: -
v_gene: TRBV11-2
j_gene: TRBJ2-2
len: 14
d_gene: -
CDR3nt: TGTGCCACAACCTTCGGAGGGAACACCGGGGAGCTGTTTTTT
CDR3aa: CATTFGGNTGELFF

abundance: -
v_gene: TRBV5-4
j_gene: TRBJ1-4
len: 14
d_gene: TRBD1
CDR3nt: TGTGCCAGCAGCCTGACAGGGAGAAATGAAAAACTGTTTTTT
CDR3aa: CASSLTGRNEKLFF

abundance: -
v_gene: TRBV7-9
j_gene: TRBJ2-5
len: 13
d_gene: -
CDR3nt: TGTGCCAGCAGCTTAGGTGCGGGAGAGACCCAGTACTTC
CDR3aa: CASSLGAGETQYF

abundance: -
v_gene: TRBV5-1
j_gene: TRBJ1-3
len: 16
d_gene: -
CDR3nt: TGCGCCAGCAGCGTATCAGGGGTCAGCTCTGGAAACACCATATATTTT
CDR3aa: CASSVSGVSSGNTIYF

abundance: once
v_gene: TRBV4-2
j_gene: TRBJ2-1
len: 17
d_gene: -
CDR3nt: TGTGCCAGCAGCCAAGATGCTGGCGGAGTCTCCTACAATGAGCAGTTCTTC
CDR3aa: CASSQDAGGVSYNEQFF

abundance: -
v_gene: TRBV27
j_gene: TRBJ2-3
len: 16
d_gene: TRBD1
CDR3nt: TGTGCCAGCAGTTACGGGGGGACAGGGGGCAGAGATACGCAGTATTTT
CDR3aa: CASSYGGTGGRDTQYF

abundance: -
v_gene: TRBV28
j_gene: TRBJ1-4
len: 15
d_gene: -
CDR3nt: TGTGCCAGCAGTACCAGGACAACAACTAATGAAAAACTGTTTTTT
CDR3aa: CASSTRTTTNEKLFF

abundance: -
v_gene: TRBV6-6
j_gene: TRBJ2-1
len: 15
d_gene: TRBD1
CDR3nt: TGTGCCAGCGCGCAACAGGGGGGATCCTACAATGAGCAGTTCTTC
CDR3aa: CASAQQGGSYNEQFF

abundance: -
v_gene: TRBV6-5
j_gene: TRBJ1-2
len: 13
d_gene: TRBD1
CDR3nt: TGTGCCAGCAGTCCGGGACAGCTCTATGGCTACACCTTC
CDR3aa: CASSPGQLYGYTF

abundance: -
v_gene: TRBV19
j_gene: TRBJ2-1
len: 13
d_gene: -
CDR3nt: TGTGCCAGTAGTTCCGGGACACCCTTCGAGCAGTTCTTC
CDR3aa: CASSSGTPFEQFF

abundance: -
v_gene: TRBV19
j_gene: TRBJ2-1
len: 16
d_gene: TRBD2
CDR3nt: TGTGCCAGTAGTATAGACCTCGCGGGGGATCGGAATGAGCAGTTCTTC
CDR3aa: CASSIDLAGDRNEQFF

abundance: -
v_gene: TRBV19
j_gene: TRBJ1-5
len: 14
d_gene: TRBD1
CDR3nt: TGTGCCAGCCGAACCGGGACAGAGAATCAGCCCCAGCATTTT
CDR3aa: CASRTGTENQPQHF

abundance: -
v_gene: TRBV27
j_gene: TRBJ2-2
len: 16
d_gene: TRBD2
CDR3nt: TGTGCCAGCAATCCCGGGACTAGCGGGGGCGTGGGGGAGCTGTTTTTT
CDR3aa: CASNPGTSGGVGELFF

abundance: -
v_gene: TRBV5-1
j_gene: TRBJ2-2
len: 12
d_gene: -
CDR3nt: TGCGCCAGCAGCCTCAACACCGGGGAGCTGTTTTTT
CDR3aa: CASSLNTGELFF

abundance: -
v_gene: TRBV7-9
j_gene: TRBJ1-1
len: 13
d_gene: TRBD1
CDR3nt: TGTGCCAGCAGCTTAGAACAGGGGCTTGGGGCTTTCTTT
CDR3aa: CASSLEQGLGAFF

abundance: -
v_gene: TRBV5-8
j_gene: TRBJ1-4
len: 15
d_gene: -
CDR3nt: TGTGCCAGCAGCTTGGACCGGGACTTCTATGAAAAACTGTTTTTT
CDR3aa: CASSLDRDFYEKLFF

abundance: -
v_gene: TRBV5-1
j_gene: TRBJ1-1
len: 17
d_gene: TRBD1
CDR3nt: TGCGCCAGCAGCTTGGGACAGGGGGCATTTATGAACACTGAAGCTTTCTTT
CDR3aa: CASSLGQGAFMNTEAFF

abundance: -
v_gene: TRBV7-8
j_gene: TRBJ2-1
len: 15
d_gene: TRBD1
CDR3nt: TGTGCCAGCAGCTTAGACCCGGGACAGGGAAAAAAGCAGTTCTTC
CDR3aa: CASSLDPGQGKKQFF

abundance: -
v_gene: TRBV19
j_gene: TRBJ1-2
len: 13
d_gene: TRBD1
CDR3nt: TGTGCCAGTACCCGGACAGGGTTCTATGGCTACACCTTC
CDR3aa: CASTRTGFYGYTF

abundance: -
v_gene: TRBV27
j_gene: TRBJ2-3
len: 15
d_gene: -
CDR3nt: TGTGCCAGCAGCCAAGACAGGTGGACCACAGATACGCAGTATTTT
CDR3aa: CASSQDRWTTDTQYF

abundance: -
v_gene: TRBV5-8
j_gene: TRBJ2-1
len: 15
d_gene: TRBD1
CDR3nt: TGTGCCAGCAGCCGTGGACAGGGGCCTTACAATGAGCAGTTCTTC
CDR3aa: CASSRGQGPYNEQFF